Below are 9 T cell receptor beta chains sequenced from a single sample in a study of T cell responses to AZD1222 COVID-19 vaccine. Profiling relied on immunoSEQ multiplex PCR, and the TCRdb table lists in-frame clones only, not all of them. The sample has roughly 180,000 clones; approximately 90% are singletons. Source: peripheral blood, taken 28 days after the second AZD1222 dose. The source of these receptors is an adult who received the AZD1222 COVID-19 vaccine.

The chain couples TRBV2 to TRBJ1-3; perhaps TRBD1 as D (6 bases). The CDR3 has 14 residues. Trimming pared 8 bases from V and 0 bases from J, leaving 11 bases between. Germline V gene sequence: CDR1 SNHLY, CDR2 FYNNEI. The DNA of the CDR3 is TGTGCCAGCGGGAGGGGGAACTCTGGAAACACCATATATTTT. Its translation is CASGRGNSGNTIYF. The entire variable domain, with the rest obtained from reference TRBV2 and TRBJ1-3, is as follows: EPEVTQTPSHQVTQMGQEVILRCVPISNHLYFYWYRQILGQKVEFLVSFYNNEISEKSEIFDDQFSVERPDGSNFTLKIRSTKLEDSAMYFCASGRGNSGNTIYFGEGSWLTVV.

In DNA, the CDR3 is TGTGCCGCCGGGGGGGCCATTGGAGAGCAGTTCTTC. Protein: CAAGGAIGEQFF. The chain carries TRBV2 and TRBJ2-1; 8 bases line up with TRBD2. The germline gives CDR1 SNHLY, CDR2 FYNNEI. The CDR3 covers 12 residues. J was trimmed by 10 bases and V by 11 bases; bases with no gene match: 10.

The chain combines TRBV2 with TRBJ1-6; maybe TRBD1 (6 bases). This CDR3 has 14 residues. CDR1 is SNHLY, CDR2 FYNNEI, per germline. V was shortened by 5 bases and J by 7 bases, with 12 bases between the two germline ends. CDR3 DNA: TGTGCCAGCAGTACTGGACAGATAAATTCACCCCTCCACTTT. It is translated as CASSTGQINSPLHF. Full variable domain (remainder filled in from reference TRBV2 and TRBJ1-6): EPEVTQTPSHQVTQMGQEVILRCVPISNHLYFYWYRQILGQKVEFLVSFYNNEISEKSEIFDDQFSVERPDGSNFTLKIRSTKLEDSAMYFCASSTGQINSPLHFGNGTRLTVT.

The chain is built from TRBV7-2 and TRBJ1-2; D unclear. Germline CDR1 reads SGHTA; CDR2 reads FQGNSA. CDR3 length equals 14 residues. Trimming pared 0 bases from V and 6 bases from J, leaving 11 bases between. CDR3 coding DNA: TGTGCCAGCAGCTTAGCCATCGGTCCTGATGGCTACACCTTC. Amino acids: CASSLAIGPDGYTF.

CDR3 DNA: TGTGCCACCAGCAAAAGACCGACTAGGAACAATGAGCAGTTCTTC. This gives the protein CATSKRPTRNNEQFF. This chain uses TRBV15 with TRBJ2-1; D possibly corresponds to TRBD2 (6 bases). The V gene's germline CDR1 is LNHNV and CDR2 YYDKDF (reference sequence). Trimming removed 4 bases at V and 5 bases at J, with 15 bases between. The CDR3 contains 15 residues.

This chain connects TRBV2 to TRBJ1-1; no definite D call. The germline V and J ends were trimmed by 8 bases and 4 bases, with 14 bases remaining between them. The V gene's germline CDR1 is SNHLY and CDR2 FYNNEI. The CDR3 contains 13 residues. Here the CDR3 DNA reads TGTGCCAGCGTATGGTCTGGGGTCACTGAAGCTTTCTTT. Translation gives CASVWSGVTEAFF. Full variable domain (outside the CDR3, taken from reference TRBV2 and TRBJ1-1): EPEVTQTPSHQVTQMGQEVILRCVPISNHLYFYWYRQILGQKVEFLVSFYNNEISEKSEIFDDQFSVERPDGSNFTLKIRSTKLEDSAMYFCASVWSGVTEAFFGQGTRLTVV.

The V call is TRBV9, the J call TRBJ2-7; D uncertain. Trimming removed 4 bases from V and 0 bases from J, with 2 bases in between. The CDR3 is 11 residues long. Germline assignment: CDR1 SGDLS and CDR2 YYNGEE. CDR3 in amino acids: CASSSSYEQYF. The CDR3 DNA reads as TGTGCCAGCAGCTCCTCCTACGAGCAGTACTTC. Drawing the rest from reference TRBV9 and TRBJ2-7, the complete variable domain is DSGVTQTPKHLITATGQRVTLRCSPRSGDLSVYWYQQSLDQGLQFLIQYYNGEERAKGNILERFSAQQFPDLHSELNLSSLELGDSALYFCASSSSYEQYFGPGTRLTVT.

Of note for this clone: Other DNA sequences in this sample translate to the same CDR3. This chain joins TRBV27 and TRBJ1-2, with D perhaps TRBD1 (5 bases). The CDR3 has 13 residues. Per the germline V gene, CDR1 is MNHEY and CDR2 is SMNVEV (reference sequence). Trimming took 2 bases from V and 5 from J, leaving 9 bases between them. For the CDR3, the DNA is TGTGCCAGCAGTTTAAGGGGCTCTTATGGCTACACCTTC. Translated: CASSLRGSYGYTF.

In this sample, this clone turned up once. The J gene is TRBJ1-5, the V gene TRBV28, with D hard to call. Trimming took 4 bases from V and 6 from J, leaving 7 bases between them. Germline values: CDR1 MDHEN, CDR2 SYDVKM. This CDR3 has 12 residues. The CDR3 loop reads CASSSPPQPQHF. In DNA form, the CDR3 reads TGTGCCAGCAGTTCCCCCCCTCAGCCCCAGCATTTT. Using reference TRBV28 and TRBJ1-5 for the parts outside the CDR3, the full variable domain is DVKVTQSSRYLVKRTGEKVFLECVQDMDHENMFWYRQDPGLGLRLIYFSYDVKMKEKGDIPEGYSVSREKKERFSLILESASTNQTSMYLCASSSPPQPQHFGDGTRLSIL.